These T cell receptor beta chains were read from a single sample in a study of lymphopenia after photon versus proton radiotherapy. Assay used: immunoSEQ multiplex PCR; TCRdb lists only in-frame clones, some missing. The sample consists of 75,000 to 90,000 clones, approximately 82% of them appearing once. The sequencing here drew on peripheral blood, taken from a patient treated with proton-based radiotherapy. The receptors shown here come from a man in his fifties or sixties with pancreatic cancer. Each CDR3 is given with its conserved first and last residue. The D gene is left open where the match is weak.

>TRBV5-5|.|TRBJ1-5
CASSFGQTYSNQPQHF
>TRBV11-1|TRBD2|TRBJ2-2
CASSLLAGNTGELFF
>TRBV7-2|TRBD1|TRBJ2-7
CASSPRTGPEQYF
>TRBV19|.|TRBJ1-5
CASSIEWYAGDSNQPQHF
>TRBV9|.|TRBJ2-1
CASSVSIGPNEQFF
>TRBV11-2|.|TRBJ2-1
CASSLVQIAAAYNEQFF
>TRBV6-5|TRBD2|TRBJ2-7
CASSSTSGTYEQYF
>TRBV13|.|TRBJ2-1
CASSLASVSSYNEQFF
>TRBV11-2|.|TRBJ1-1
CASSHPGGEAFF
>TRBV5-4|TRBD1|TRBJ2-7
CASSTGQGGPYEQYF
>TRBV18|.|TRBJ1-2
CASSPGLREDYTF
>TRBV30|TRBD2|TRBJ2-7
CAWSSLAGGPYEQYF
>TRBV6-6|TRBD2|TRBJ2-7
CASRQRESYEQYF
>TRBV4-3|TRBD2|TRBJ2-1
CASSQDLPTSGSLGRNEQFF
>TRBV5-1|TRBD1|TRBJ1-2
CASSPGQGPYGYTF
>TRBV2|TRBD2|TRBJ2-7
CASSALGGEAGAYEQYF
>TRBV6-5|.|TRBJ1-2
CASRWGVDYGYTF
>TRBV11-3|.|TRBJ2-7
CASSPRGRTYEQYF
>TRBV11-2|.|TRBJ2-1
CASSPQTVYNEQFF
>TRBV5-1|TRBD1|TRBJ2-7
CASSKGQGFYEQYF
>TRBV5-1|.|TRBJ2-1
CASSLAGPKNEQFF
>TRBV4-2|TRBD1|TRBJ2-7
CASSQDLGQAGQYF
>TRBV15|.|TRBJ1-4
CATSRDWGGNEKLFF
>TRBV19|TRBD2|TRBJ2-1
CASGLAGGYNEQFF
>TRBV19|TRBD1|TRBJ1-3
CASSILGTGPGNTIYF
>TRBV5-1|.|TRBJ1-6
CASSSDNSPLHF
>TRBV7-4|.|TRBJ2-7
CASSFRLVWREQYF
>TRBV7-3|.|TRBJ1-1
CASSLYPGPEAFF
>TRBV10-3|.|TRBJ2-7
CAISEAFRVYEQYF
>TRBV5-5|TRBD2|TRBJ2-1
CASSTSGSAYNEQFF
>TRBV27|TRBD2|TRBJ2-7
CASSSSGGPYEQYF
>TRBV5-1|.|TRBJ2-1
CASSLIRGGAVDEQFF
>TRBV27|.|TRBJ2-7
CASIGVTGFSYEQYF
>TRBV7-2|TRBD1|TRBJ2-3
CASSTGGQGTDTQYF
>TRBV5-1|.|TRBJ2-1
CASSLDSPGPLNEQFF
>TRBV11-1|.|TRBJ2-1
CASSLRTTRNEQFF
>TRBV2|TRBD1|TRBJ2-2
CASSQTGVTTGELFF
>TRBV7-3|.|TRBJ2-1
CASSPDGAYNEQFF
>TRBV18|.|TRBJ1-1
CASSPRLGLNTEAFF
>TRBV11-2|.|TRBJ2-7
CASTPGYEQYF
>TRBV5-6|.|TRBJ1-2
CASSLAVTSYGYTF
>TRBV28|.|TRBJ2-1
CASSLPGSSYNEQFF
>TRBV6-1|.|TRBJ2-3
CASSEEGVTVDTQYF
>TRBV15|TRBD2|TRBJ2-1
CATSRDPAGPGEQFF
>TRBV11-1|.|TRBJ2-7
CASSSPSGRPQGSEQYF
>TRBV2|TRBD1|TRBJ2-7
CASRGQTSAYEQYF
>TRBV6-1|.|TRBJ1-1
CASSHKGDTEAFF
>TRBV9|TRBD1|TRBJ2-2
CASSAHGTGTARRLFF
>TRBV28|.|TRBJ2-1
CASSLRHLLRNEQFF
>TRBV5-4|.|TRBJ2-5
CASSLSLDYQETQYF
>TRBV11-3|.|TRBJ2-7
CASSSRARGFSYEQYF
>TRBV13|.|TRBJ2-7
CASSRTLTSYEQYF
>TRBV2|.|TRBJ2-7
CASSDKAALGEQYF
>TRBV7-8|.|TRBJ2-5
CASSSDRFQETQYF
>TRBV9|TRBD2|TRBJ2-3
CASSLRTSGMQDTQYF
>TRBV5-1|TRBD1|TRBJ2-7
CASSPGQGPLSVEQYF
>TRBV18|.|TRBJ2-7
CASSPNAAREQYF
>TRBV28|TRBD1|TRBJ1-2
CAASKARGNGGYTF
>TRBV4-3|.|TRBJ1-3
CASSHSYQKTTSGNTIYF